This T cell receptor beta chain was obtained from a study of T cells in localized non-small cell lung cancer. Study conclusions and caveats: Adjacent lung was found to contain a median approximately 60 of the top 100 tumor clones. Patients showing higher blood T cell density tended to see longer overall survival.

A note on this clone: Its antigen is unknown.

Using immunoSEQ multiplex PCR, the repertoire was profiled, and TCRdb retains in-frame clones only, with some absent. The repertoire holds some 39,000 clones, with about nine tenths as singletons. The CDR3 is 15 residues long. V lost 3 bases to trimming and J lost 5 bases; unmatched junction nucleotides: 8. Germline-derived CDR1 and CDR2 are SGHDN and FVKESK. Source: peripheral blood mononuclear cells, taken before any cancer treatment. The chain carries TRBV14 and TRBJ2-5; 8 positions agree with TRBD1. The origin of this receptor is a male donor at least 60 years old with stage II lung adenocarcinoma. This CDR3 is CASSHRGQAGETQYF. CDR3 bases: TGTGCCAGCAGCCATCGGGGACAGGCTGGGGAGACCCAGTACTTC.